This TCR beta chain stems from a study of tumor-infiltrating lymphocytes in primary liver carcinoma (dated by TCRdb to 2016 to 2017). Looking at the study overall: Of the five patients (three men and two women, aged 30 to 69 years), four had hepatocellular carcinoma and one had combined HCC and intrahepatic cholangiocarcinoma. Agilent mRNA microarray profiling was performed on the roughly 27 tumor region samples to relate TCRbeta repertoire diversity to the local molecular phenotype. TCRbeta repertoire sequencing covered 35 or so specimens from 5 patients: 25 or so tumor regions, 5 adjacent noncancerous liver tissues and 5 peripheral blood samples. Each sample produced roughly 3.65 to 8 million productive TCRbeta reads, and read depth showed no significant difference between tissue types. The five patients had tumors staged T1-T3 N0M0, with maximum diameters ranging from about 4 to 11 cm. Repertoires from technical replicates were highly reproducible, with mean shared-clone rates approximately 0.88 and correlation coefficients above 0.98. For each liver tumor, the study sampled five regions along with adjacent normal tissue and blood, and applied TCRbeta repertoire sequencing, expression microarrays and whole-exome sequencing.

Total RNA and DNA were co-extracted without cell sorting from roughly 20-30 mg of bulk tissue using the AllPrep DNA/RNA mini kit. About five patients with histopathologically diagnosed primary liver carcinoma underwent surgical resection in China between late 2015 and March 2016. At the time of sampling, the patients had chronic HBV infection and had not received any treatment. Each tumor was sampled at five spatially separated regions: the superior, inferior, left-lateral and right-lateral poles and the tumor centre. Histology showed that every tumor sample contained more than 80% viable tumor cells. Each fresh piece of tumor and adjacent tissue was cut in two, with one half stored in RNAlater at -80 degrees C and the other half sent for histology. What the study reported, not specific to this receptor: Since the samples were bulk and unsorted, there was no way to compare CD4+ and CD8+ T cell repertoires. Compared with blood, tumors had a significantly larger share of the repertoire taken up by the top 250 clones (p = 0.039). Because only the TCR beta chain was sequenced and unpaired alpha chains were not captured, true repertoire diversity is likely underestimated. Pairs of tumor regions showed greater repertoire overlap (mean 36%) than tumor-adjacent pairs (roughly 17%) or tumor-blood pairs (approximately 15%), which is consistent with antigen-driven expansion. With just 4 to 6 patients in the study, the authors point out that the findings should be validated in a larger study. Just about 7.5-24% of top clones turned up in all five regions of a tumor, which suggests spatial heterogeneity among tumor-infiltrating T cells.

Note on this clonotype: Its antigen is still unknown. At one boundary the junction diverges from the germline segment, which might be a read error.

Using a constant-region primer and ProtoScript II reverse transcriptase, TCRbeta-specific cDNA was reverse-transcribed from roughly 460 ng total RNA. Construction of the TCRbeta libraries relied on three nested rounds of multiplex PCR, following a slightly modified ARM-PCR procedure. Each of the first two PCR rounds ran for approximately 9 cycles using multiplex TRBV1-TRBV30 forward primers together with a Cbeta reverse primer. Sample barcodes and Illumina adapters were added in a final 25-cycle PCR with Deep VentR polymerase. Before sequencing, amplicons between 200 and 500 bp were purified from gel using a QIAquick gel extraction kit. TCRbeta amplicons were sequenced on an Illumina HiSeq 2500 with 250-bp paired-end reads. The authors' analysis ran thus. Reads were quality-trimmed with Trimmomatic v0.33, and paired reads were merged with FLASH v1.2.11 to recover full CDR3 sequences. V, D and J germline segments were assigned to the rearranged TCRbeta sequences using MiGEC v1.2.1b. VDJtools v1.0.0 computed clonotype statistics and Shannon-Wiener diversity indices. To cut down on sampling bias, every analysis after diversity analysis relied on just the 250 most abundant clonotypes from each sample. The public sequencing data were trimmed at Q25 with fastp and processed into clonotypes with MiXCR by TCRdb, which kept only in-frame beta chains. Each entry merges the rows of one CDR3 protein and shows their most common DNA and genes. None of the V and J calls come from the authors' own analysis; TCRdb made them. The sample contains tens of thousands of distinct CDR3 sequences, about two thirds of them found a single time. Around 44% of the sample is in the top ten clones.

Reading the germline V gene gives CDR1 MNHNS and CDR2 SASEGT. Reading from cysteine to phenylalanine, the CDR3 counts 14 amino acids. Only CDR3 DNA is held: 42 bases, read in frame from base 1. The sequence links TRBV6-1 to TRBJ2-1; possibly the D gene is TRBD2, per 6 matching bases. The specimen sequenced was liver tumor tissue from sampling region 4. The cell subset or site label corresponds to: tumor region T4, right-lateral pole. The receptor's source is a man aged 35 to 55 with primary liver carcinoma and hepatitis B virus infection. The bases are TGTGCCAGCAGGGCGGAGGGTCGTAGAAGTGAGGAGTTCTTC. This is translated as CASRAEGRRSEEFF.